This TCR beta chain was captured by sequencing in a study of CD8+ T cells in alopecia areata. The overall study: Twice a day, 5 to 10 mg of oral tofacitinib was administered to treated patients. Study-wide findings and caveats: Unlike in mice, where it was clearer, TCR sharing across patients was less clear, possibly HLA-related.

A word on this clone: The antigen is unknown.

cDNA prepared by RNA extraction and subsequent reverse transcription served as the template for sequencing. Sequencing was performed with immunoSEQ multiplex PCR; in TCRdb, only in-frame clones are kept and a portion is missing. The repertoire includes over 150,000 clones, roughly 63% of them detected once, and about 1.5% sits in the top ten. Alopecia areata patients had lesional scalp punch biopsies and peripheral blood taken from them. This receptor was taken from a human donor with alopecia areata. This material consisted of CD4+ T cells sorted from blood, taken at week 0.

As DNA, the CDR3 is TGTGCCTGGAGTTTCAGCGGGGGGCCCTTCAATGAGCAGTTCTTC. Protein product: CAWSFSGGPFNEQFF. This chain connects TRBV30 to TRBJ2-1, with TRBD2 identical over 9 bases. Germline CDR1 and CDR2: GTSNPN and SVGIG (reference sequence). CDR3 size: 15 residues. Germline trimming cut 2 bases from V and 6 bases from J; bases unmatched to any gene: 8.